Shown below are 23 T cell receptor beta chains from a single sample sequenced in a study of control samples from healthy donors and cancer patients. Data came from immunoSEQ multiplex PCR; TCRdb stores just in-frame clones and leaves some out. Here the sample table reports some 180,000 clones. The sample consisted of blood. These TCRs come from a woman under 40 in good health.

The gene calls are TRBV5-4 and TRBJ2-7, with D hard to call. The germline gives CDR1 SGHNT, CDR2 YYREEE (reference sequence). The CDR3 has 13 amino acids. V was trimmed by 0 bases and J by 4 bases, leaving 8 bases between them. The CDR3 nucleotides are TGTGCCAGCAGCTTGGGGCCCGAATACGAGCAGTACTTC. Residues: CASSLGPEYEQYF.

The V gene is TRBV15, the J gene TRBJ2-3, with D unclear. This CDR3 has 16 amino acids. The V end was cut by 5 bases, the J end by 0 bases, with 15 bases between. Germline V gene lookup returns CDR1 LNHNV and CDR2 YYDKDF (reference sequence). The chain's CDR3 is CATSGEADPSTDTQYF. Here the CDR3 DNA reads TGTGCCACCAGCGGCGAGGCAGACCCTAGCACAGATACGCAGTATTTT.

Of note for this clone: At one boundary the junction diverges from the germline segment, which might be a read error. The chain uses TRBV12-5 and TRBJ2-5, with D perhaps given as TRBD1 or TRBD2 (5 bases each). Germline values: CDR1 LGHNT, CDR2 FRNRAP. CDR3 length: 13 amino acids. CDR3: CASGLGPQETQYF. The CDR3 nucleotides are TGTGCTAGTGGGTTGGGACCTCAAGAGACCCAGTACTTC.

This CDR3 is CASSLAVSGTGDTQYF. DNA for the CDR3: TGCGCCAGCAGCTTGGCTGTTAGCGGAACAGGGGATACGCAGTATTTT. This chain links TRBV5-1 with TRBJ2-3; D might be TRBD1 or TRBD2, each matching 6 bases. The CDR3 covers 16 residues. Per the germline V gene, CDR1 is SGHRS and CDR2 is YFSETQ. Trimming removed 0 bases at V and 6 bases at J, with 17 bases between.

V is TRBV28 and J is TRBJ1-1; TRBD1 might be the D (6 bases). V lost 8 bases to trimming and J lost 4 bases, with 14 bases between them. Germline-derived CDR1 and CDR2 are MDHEN and SYDVKM. The CDR3 runs to 13 residues. The DNA of the CDR3 is TGTGCCAGCTTATGGGGGGGCGGCACTGAAGCTTTCTTT. Translating gives CASLWGGGTEAFF.

The CDR3 nucleotides read TGTGCCAGCATTCCGGGACAGGGGAATGAAAAACTGTTTTTT. Translation gives CASIPGQGNEKLFF. The chain joins TRBV25-1 to TRBJ1-4; TRBD1 matches 10 bases. In germline, CDR1 is MGHDK, CDR2 SYGVNS. V trimming: 7 bases; J trimming: 5 bases; junction bases outside the gene matches: 4. The CDR3 is made up of 14 amino acids.

The chain recombines TRBV5-5 with TRBJ1-3; maybe TRBD1 (5 bases). Trimming took 0 bases from V and 2 from J, leaving 15 bases between them. This CDR3 is built from 17 residues. Germline CDR1 and CDR2: SGHKS and YYEKEE (reference sequence). DNA of the CDR3: TGTGCCAGCAGCTTGGGACAGCCCCTTACCACTGGAAACACCATATATTTT. Encoded protein: CASSLGQPLTTGNTIYF.

This chain joins TRBV5-1 and TRBJ1-2; 8 bases fit TRBD1. The CDR3 extends over 15 amino acids. Trimming removed 4 bases from V and 2 bases from J; junction bases left unmatched: 7. Germline CDR1 and CDR2: SGHRS and YFSETQ. CDR3 DNA sequence: TGCGCCAGCAGCACCGCAGGGGGCGCGAACTATGGCTACACCTTC. Residues: CASSTAGGANYGYTF.

The chain recombines TRBV20-1 with TRBJ2-1; unclear D gene. CDR3 length: 8 residues. Germline loops: CDR1 DFQATT, CDR2 SNEGSKA (reference sequence). The CDR3 DNA reads TGCACTATGGATGAGCAGTTCTTC. Its translation: CTMDEQFF.

V is TRBV7-2 and J is TRBJ2-7; 10 bases agree with TRBD1. V dropped 6 bases and J dropped 5; count of bases not matched to a gene: 10. The CDR3 consists of 15 residues. Per germline, CDR1 SGHTA and CDR2 FQGNSA. CDR3 in amino acids: CASSRQTGGADEQYF. The CDR3 region has the DNA TGTGCCAGCAGTCGCCAGACAGGGGGCGCGGACGAGCAGTACTTC.

The rearrangement uses TRBV7-3 and TRBJ1-3; D is undetermined. CDR1 is SGHTA and CDR2 is FQGTGA in the germline V gene. V gave up 1 base and J gave up 0 bases, with 13 bases separating them. There are 17 residues in the CDR3. For the CDR3, the DNA is TGTGCCAGCAGCTTAATAGCGCGGATTCCCTCTGGAAACACCATATATTTT. It translates to CASSLIARIPSGNTIYF.

This sequence joins TRBV7-6 and TRBJ2-6; TRBD2 is a possible D gene (6 bases). This CDR3 is 19 amino acids long. Trimming pared 2 bases from V and 0 bases from J, leaving 17 bases between. Germline lookup yields CDR1 SGHVS and CDR2 FNYEAQ. The CDR3 here is CASSLRLGGLGSGANVLTF. In DNA, the CDR3 is TGTGCCAGCAGCTTACGGTTGGGGGGACTTGGCTCTGGGGCCAACGTCCTGACTTTC.

V usage is TRBV6-4 and J usage is TRBJ1-1; a weak D match, TRBD1 (5 bases). Germline CDR1 and CDR2: MRHNA and SNTAGT. V shed 9 bases and J shed 6 bases, with 8 bases lying between them. CDR3 length: 10 residues. In nucleotides, the CDR3 is TGTGCCAGAGACAGACCTGAAGCTTTCTTT. Its translation is CARDRPEAFF.

The chain carries TRBV6-2 or TRBV6-3 and TRBJ1-1; D gene ambiguous. From germline, CDR1 is MNHEY and CDR2 SVGEGT. V lost 2 bases, J lost 4 bases, and 8 bases lay in between. The CDR3 consists of 13 residues. DNA of the CDR3: TGTGCCAGCAGTTACCGGCGGAGCACTGAAGCTTTCTTT. This translates into CASSYRRSTEAFF.

The chain recombines TRBV19 with TRBJ1-2; D remains unclear. Germline V gives CDR1 LNHDA, CDR2 SQIVND (reference sequence). The V and J ends lost 10 bases and 7 bases respectively, with 19 bases between them. The CDR3 length is 13 residues. Written as DNA, the CDR3 is TGTGCCACCTCCCCCGGCGAAGGAGGTGGCTACACCTTC. It yields the protein CATSPGEGGGYTF.

The chain recombines TRBV9 with TRBJ2-1; TRBD1 is a possible D gene (5 bases). The CDR3 is 13 residues long. Germline V gene sequence: CDR1 SGDLS, CDR2 YYNGEE. V was shortened by 0 bases and J by 8 bases, with 9 bases between the two germline ends. The CDR3 coding sequence is TGTGCCAGCAGCGTAGAAGGGGTAGATGAGCAGTTCTTC. As protein: CASSVEGVDEQFF.

V usage is TRBV5-1 and J usage is TRBJ1-6; 7 nucleotides agree with TRBD1. The V gene end was trimmed by 3 bases and the J gene end by 9 bases; junction bases not matched to a gene: 15. CDR1 and CDR2 from the germline V gene are SGHRS and YFSETQ. The CDR3 contains 17 residues. CDR3 nucleotide sequence: TGCGCCAGCAGCTCCACTCCGACCGACAGGGCGTCTTCACCCCTCCACTTT. It is translated as CASSSTPTDRASSPLHF.

The chain links TRBV12-3 or TRBV12-4 to TRBJ1-2; D gene ambiguous. The CDR3 runs 13 residues. Trimming removed 5 bases at V and 5 bases at J, with 12 bases between. In nucleotides, the CDR3 is TGTGCCAGCAGTCCGGTTACAGAATATGGCTACACCTTC. It codes for CASSPVTEYGYTF.

Turning to this clone: At one boundary the junction diverges from the germline segment, which might be a read error. The same CDR3 arises from other DNA sequences in this sample as well. This sequence joins TRBV7-3 and TRBJ2-2, with D possibly matching TRBD1 (6 bases). The length of the CDR3 is 17 residues. CDR1 is SGHTA and CDR2 is FQGTGA in the germline V gene. CDR3 nucleotide sequence: TGTGCTAGCAGCCCCGATTCCGGGGACATTCGGCCCGGGGAGCTGTTTTTT. Translating gives CASSPDSGDIRPGELFF.

The rearrangement joins TRBV28 to TRBJ1-5; D possibly corresponds to TRBD1 (6 bases). Trimming left V 3 bases short and J 3 bases short, with 15 bases between. Germline-derived CDR1 and CDR2 are MDHEN and SYDVKM. The CDR3 runs to 16 residues. The DNA for the CDR3 is TGTGCCAGCAGTTTTTCGCCAGGGACATACAATCAGCCCCAGCATTTT. Amino acid sequence: CASSFSPGTYNQPQHF. Full variable domain (rest looked up from reference TRBV28 and TRBJ1-5): DVKVTQSSRYLVKRTGEKVFLECVQDMDHENMFWYRQDPGLGLRLIYFSYDVKMKEKGDIPEGYSVSREKKERFSLILESASTNQTSMYLCASSFSPGTYNQPQHFGDGTRLSIL.

The CDR3 DNA reads as TGCGCCAGCAGTGCCAGGGGGAGCAGCACAGATACGCAGTATTTT. This encodes CASSARGSSTDTQYF. The chain combines TRBV10-1 with TRBJ2-3, with 7 bases identical to TRBD1. Germline values: CDR1 WNHNN, CDR2 SYGVQD (reference sequence). The CDR3 spans 15 residues. The junction had 4 bases not matched to a gene; V was cut back by 4 bases and J by 0 bases.

The chain joins TRBV27 to TRBJ1-2, with D perhaps matching TRBD1 (6 bases). V lost 4 bases and J 2 bases, leaving 26 bases between the germline ends. Germline V gene data show CDR1 as MNHEY and CDR2 as SMNVEV (reference sequence). The CDR3 loop spans 19 amino acids. The CDR3 here is CASSSYLLQGSSFNYGYTF. Here the CDR3 DNA reads TGTGCCAGCAGTTCCTACCTACTACAGGGCTCTAGTTTCAACTATGGCTACACCTTC.

By frequency, this clone is medium-sized. Other DNA sequences in this sample translate to the same CDR3. The rearrangement uses TRBV6-2 or TRBV6-3 and TRBJ2-3; D remains ambiguous. This CDR3 spans 16 amino acids. Looked up from germline, CDR1 is MNHEY and CDR2 is SVGEGT. Trimming shortened V by 2 bases and J by 0 bases, and 12 bases separated the two germline ends. CDR3 amino acids: CASSYISRLSTDTQYF. The CDR3 DNA reads as TGTGCCAGCAGTTACATTTCTAGGCTGAGCACAGATACGCAGTATTTT.